This T cell receptor (beta chain) was obtained from a study of response to subunit inactivated influenza vaccine. In TCRdb, the RT-PCR reads were re-called with MiXCR into one record per CDR3 protein. Found here are fewer than 400,000 distinct CDR3 sequences, 21% of them singletons; the top ten hold roughly 10%. Trimming removed 3 bases at V and 4 bases at J, with 12 bases between. Germline CDR1 is LGHNA and CDR2 is YSLEER. The CDR3 is made up of 14 amino acids. The table lists this clonotype with many counts. This sequence originates from a man aged 45-69 years who received an inactivated influenza vaccine. Sequencing was performed on PBMCs from blood, taken about 20 months after vaccination. The chain has TRBV4-3 and TRBJ1-2; the D gene is possibly TRBD1 (5 bases). The CDR3 protein is CASSHADRVYGYTF. In DNA, the CDR3 is TGCGCCAGCAGCCACGCAGACAGAGTCTATGGCTACACCTTC.